This paragraph covers one T cell receptor (beta chain) sequence. The CDR3 runs 13 residues. V was shortened by 4 bases and J by 4 bases, with 5 bases between the two germline ends. Germline V gene data show CDR1 as ENHRY and CDR2 as SYGVKD. The data stem from a study of blood T cell repertoires in COVID-19. The overall study: Whether acute or convalescent, the COVID-19 samples came from the United States, Italy and Spain. Nucleic acid was either cDNA or gDNA, and it came from T cells, B-cell-depleted T cells, or PBMCs.

Per the authors' pipeline: Estimation of nucleated cell counts was performed using reference gene primer amplification. Assay used: immunoSEQ multiplex PCR; TCRdb lists only in-frame clones, some missing. That table gives V, J and clone size, and the DNA gave D and trimming. The table records approximately 90,000 clones, approximately 80% of them present only once. The receptor's source is a human donor in a cohort sampled during active COVID-19. Sequenced material: peripheral blood. The chain carries TRBV10-3 and TRBJ2-6; no reliable D call. The CDR3 DNA reads TGTGCCATCAGTGGGGCAGGGGCCAACGTCCTGACTTTC. This gives the protein CAISGAGANVLTF.